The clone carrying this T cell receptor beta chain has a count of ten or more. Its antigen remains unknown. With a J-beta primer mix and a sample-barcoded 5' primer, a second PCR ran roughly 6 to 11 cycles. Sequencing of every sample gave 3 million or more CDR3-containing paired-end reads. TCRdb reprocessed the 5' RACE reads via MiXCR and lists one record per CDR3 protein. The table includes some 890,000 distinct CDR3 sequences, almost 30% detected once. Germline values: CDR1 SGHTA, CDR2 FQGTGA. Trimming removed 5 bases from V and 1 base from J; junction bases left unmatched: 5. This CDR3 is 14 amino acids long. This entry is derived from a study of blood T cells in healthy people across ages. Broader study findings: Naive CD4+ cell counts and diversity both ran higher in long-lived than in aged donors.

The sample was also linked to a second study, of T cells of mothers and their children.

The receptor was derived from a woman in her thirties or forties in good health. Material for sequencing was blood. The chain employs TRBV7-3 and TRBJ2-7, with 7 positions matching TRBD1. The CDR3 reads CASSPQGRSYEQYF. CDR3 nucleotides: TGTGCCAGCAGCCCACAGGGGCGATCCTACGAGCAGTACTTC.